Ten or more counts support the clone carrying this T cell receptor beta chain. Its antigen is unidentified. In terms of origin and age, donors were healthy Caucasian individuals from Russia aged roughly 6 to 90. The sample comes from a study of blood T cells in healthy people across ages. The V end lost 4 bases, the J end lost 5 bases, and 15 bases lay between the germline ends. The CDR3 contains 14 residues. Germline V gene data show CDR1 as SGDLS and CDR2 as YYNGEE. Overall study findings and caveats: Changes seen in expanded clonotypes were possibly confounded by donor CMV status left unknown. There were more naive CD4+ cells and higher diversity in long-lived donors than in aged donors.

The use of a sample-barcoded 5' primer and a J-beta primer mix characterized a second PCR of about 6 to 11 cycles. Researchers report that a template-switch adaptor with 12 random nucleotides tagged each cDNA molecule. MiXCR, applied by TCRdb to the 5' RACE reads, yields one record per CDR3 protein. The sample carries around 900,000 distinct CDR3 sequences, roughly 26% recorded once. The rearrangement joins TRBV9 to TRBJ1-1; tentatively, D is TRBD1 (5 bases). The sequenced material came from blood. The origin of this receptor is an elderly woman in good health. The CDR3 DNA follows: TGTGCCAGCAGCCCCCTGGGGGGTTCGACTGAAGCTTTCTTT. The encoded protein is CASSPLGGSTEAFF.